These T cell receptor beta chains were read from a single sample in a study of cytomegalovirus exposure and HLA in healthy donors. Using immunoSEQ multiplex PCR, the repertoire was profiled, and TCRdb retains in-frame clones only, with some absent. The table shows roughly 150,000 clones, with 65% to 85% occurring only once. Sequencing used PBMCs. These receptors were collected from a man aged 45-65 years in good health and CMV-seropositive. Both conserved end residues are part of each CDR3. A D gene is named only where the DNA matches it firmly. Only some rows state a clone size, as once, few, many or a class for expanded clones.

CDR3nt: TGTGCCAGCTCATCAAGGACAGGGGCAAATGAAAAACTGTTTTTT
CDR3aa: CASSSRTGANEKLFF
abundance: -
j_gene: TRBJ1-4
d_gene: TRBD1
v_gene: TRBV18

CDR3nt: TGTGCCAGCACTACGACTCCGACTAGTCTCTACGAGCAGTACTTC
CDR3aa: CASTTTPTSLYEQYF
abundance: -
j_gene: TRBJ2-7
d_gene: -
v_gene: TRBV2

CDR3nt: TGCGCCAGCAGCCATGGCCAGGGGTCAGATACGCAGTATTTT
CDR3aa: CASSHGQGSDTQYF
abundance: -
j_gene: TRBJ2-3
d_gene: -
v_gene: TRBV5-1

CDR3nt: TGTGCCAGCAGCTTCCAGGGACAGGACAAGCAATACTTC
CDR3aa: CASSFQGQDKQYF
abundance: -
j_gene: TRBJ2-7
d_gene: TRBD1
v_gene: TRBV7-9

CDR3nt: TGTGCCATCAGTGAGTCAGGGGGCACTGAAGCTTTCTTT
CDR3aa: CAISESGGTEAFF
abundance: -
j_gene: TRBJ1-1
d_gene: -
v_gene: TRBV10-3

CDR3nt: TGTGCCAGCTCACGCGGACAGGCCTCCTACAATGAGCAGTTCTTC
CDR3aa: CASSRGQASYNEQFF
abundance: -
j_gene: TRBJ2-1
d_gene: TRBD1
v_gene: TRBV18

CDR3nt: TGTGCCAGCACTGAGAGACAGTATTCCGAAGCTTTCTTT
CDR3aa: CASTERQYSEAFF
abundance: -
j_gene: TRBJ1-1
d_gene: -
v_gene: TRBV7-2

CDR3nt: TGTGCCAGCAGCTTAAGGTCAGGGGCGTACAATGAGCAGTTCTTC
CDR3aa: CASSLRSGAYNEQFF
abundance: -
j_gene: TRBJ2-1
d_gene: -
v_gene: TRBV7-3

CDR3nt: TGTGCCAGCAGCAAATACAATGAGCAGTTCTTC
CDR3aa: CASSKYNEQFF
abundance: -
j_gene: TRBJ2-1
d_gene: -
v_gene: TRBV2

CDR3nt: TGTGCCAGCAGCTTAGCGGGGGCAACGGGTGAAAAACTGTTTTTT
CDR3aa: CASSLAGATGEKLFF
abundance: few
j_gene: TRBJ1-4
d_gene: -
v_gene: TRBV7-9

CDR3nt: TGTGCCAGCAGCCAAGCCGGACAGGCGTCCTACGAGCAGTACTTC
CDR3aa: CASSQAGQASYEQYF
abundance: -
j_gene: TRBJ2-7
d_gene: TRBD1
v_gene: TRBV4-2

CDR3nt: TGTGCCAGTAGTCCCGGGACATTGGCTGAAGCTTTCTTT
CDR3aa: CASSPGTLAEAFF
abundance: -
j_gene: TRBJ1-1
d_gene: -
v_gene: TRBV19

CDR3nt: TGTGCCAGCAGCTTAGCGGCGGGGGGGCCATACGAGCAGTACTTC
CDR3aa: CASSLAAGGPYEQYF
abundance: -
j_gene: TRBJ2-7
d_gene: TRBD2
v_gene: TRBV7-9

CDR3nt: TGTGCCAGCAGCCTACAGGGGGCTGGTCAGCCCCAGCATTTT
CDR3aa: CASSLQGAGQPQHF
abundance: once
j_gene: TRBJ1-5
d_gene: TRBD1
v_gene: TRBV5-4

CDR3nt: TGCGCCAGCAGCTTGGAGACAGGGCCCCCGATGACTGAAGCTTTCTTT
CDR3aa: CASSLETGPPMTEAFF
abundance: -
j_gene: TRBJ1-1
d_gene: TRBD1
v_gene: TRBV5-1

CDR3nt: TGCGCCAGCAGCCCGCTTGGAGCGGGCAATCAGCCCCAGCATTTT
CDR3aa: CASSPLGAGNQPQHF
abundance: -
j_gene: TRBJ1-5
d_gene: -
v_gene: TRBV5-1

CDR3nt: TGTGCCAGCAGCGCGAGGGGAGGACTAGCGGGGGGAATTTCCTACGAGCAGTACTTC
CDR3aa: CASSARGGLAGGISYEQYF
abundance: -
j_gene: TRBJ2-7
d_gene: TRBD2
v_gene: TRBV5-5

CDR3nt: TGCAGCGTTCAGCGTCCGGGACAGACCTACGAGCAGTACTTC
CDR3aa: CSVQRPGQTYEQYF
abundance: -
j_gene: TRBJ2-7
d_gene: TRBD1
v_gene: TRBV29-1

CDR3nt: TGTGCCAGCAGCCCGGAGGGTTCTTTGGAGCCCCAGCATTTT
CDR3aa: CASSPEGSLEPQHF
abundance: -
j_gene: TRBJ1-5
d_gene: -
v_gene: TRBV5-5

CDR3nt: TGTGCCAGCAGCCGGGACAGCTATGGCTACACCTTC
CDR3aa: CASSRDSYGYTF
abundance: once
j_gene: TRBJ1-2
d_gene: TRBD1
v_gene: TRBV4-2

CDR3nt: TGTGCCAGCAGCCCCACCGGGACTAGCGGGATCTACGAGCAGTACTTC
CDR3aa: CASSPTGTSGIYEQYF
abundance: few
j_gene: TRBJ2-7
d_gene: TRBD2
v_gene: TRBV5-5

CDR3nt: TGTGCCAGCAGTCTGGGACTAGGCTACGAGCAGTACTTC
CDR3aa: CASSLGLGYEQYF
abundance: -
j_gene: TRBJ2-7
d_gene: TRBD2
v_gene: TRBV28

CDR3nt: TGTGCCAGCAGCCTCCCTGGAGCTTTGGGCACTGAAGCTTTCTTT
CDR3aa: CASSLPGALGTEAFF
abundance: -
j_gene: TRBJ1-1
d_gene: -
v_gene: TRBV6-6

CDR3nt: TGCGCCAGCAGCTTGGCTTCTTCGGGGGGCTACGGCGGGGAGCTGTTTTTT
CDR3aa: CASSLASSGGYGGELFF
abundance: -
j_gene: TRBJ2-2
d_gene: -
v_gene: TRBV5-1

CDR3nt: TGTGCCAGCAGTGAAATTGGGGGGGCAGCTGGAAACACCATATATTTT
CDR3aa: CASSEIGGAAGNTIYF
abundance: -
j_gene: TRBJ1-3
d_gene: -
v_gene: TRBV6-1

CDR3nt: TGTGCCAGCAGTGTGCGGGGTAGGTACGAGCAGTACTTC
CDR3aa: CASSVRGRYEQYF
abundance: -
j_gene: TRBJ2-7
d_gene: -
v_gene: TRBV6-1

CDR3nt: TGTGCCAGCAGCCAAGAAGAAGGCGGGAGCTCCTACGAGCAGTACTTC
CDR3aa: CASSQEEGGSSYEQYF
abundance: -
j_gene: TRBJ2-7
d_gene: TRBD2
v_gene: TRBV4-2